One sample yielded the 13 T cell receptor beta chains listed below, sequenced in a study of OX40 agonist ivuxolimab in advanced cancers. Repertoires were generated with immunoSEQ multiplex PCR, while TCRdb's copy carries only in-frame clones and drops some. The sample contains approximately 6,000 clones, 85% to 90% of which appear only once. The sequencing used CD4+ or CD8+ T cells sorted from blood, collected in a trial of the OX40 agonist ivuxolimab. These receptors were obtained from an adult with an advanced solid tumor such as melanoma, head and neck, liver or kidney cancer.

The V gene is TRBV7-2, the J gene TRBJ1-1; D might be TRBD1 (5 bases). The V gene lost 2 bases and the J gene lost 4 bases, with 14 bases spanning the gap. Germline V gives CDR1 SGHTA, CDR2 FQGNSA. This CDR3 spans 15 amino acids. This CDR3 reads CASSLSQGSVTEAFF. CDR3 coding DNA: TGTGCCAGCAGCTTAAGCCAGGGATCAGTCACTGAAGCTTTCTTT.

This chain connects TRBV6-5 to TRBJ2-3; D is unclear. The CDR3 is 13 amino acids. V was pared by 2 bases and J by 6 bases, with 9 bases between. Germline CDR1 and CDR2: MNHEY and SVGAGI. Here the CDR3 DNA reads TGTGCCAGCAGTTACCTACTCTGGGATACGCAGTATTTT. Translated, it gives CASSYLLWDTQYF.

V usage is TRBV7-8 and J usage is TRBJ1-1, with TRBD1 matching over 7 bases. The CDR3 covers 17 residues. Germline V gene lookup returns CDR1 SGHVS and CDR2 FQNEAQ. Germline trimming cut 5 bases from V and 0 bases from J; bases unmatched to any gene: 12. Here the CDR3 reads CASSLGDSYSLNTEAFF. DNA for the CDR3: TGTGCCAGCAGCCTTGGGGACAGTTATTCCCTGAACACTGAAGCTTTCTTT.

The gene calls are TRBV7-3 and TRBJ2-7; D possibly corresponds to TRBD2 (5 bases). Trimming shortened V by 2 bases and J by 5 bases, and 16 bases separated the two germline ends. Germline CDR1 is SGHTA and CDR2 is FQGTGA. This CDR3 comprises 15 residues. The CDR3 loop is CASSLPGSRFDEQYF. CDR3 coding DNA: TGTGCCAGCAGCTTACCGGGGTCCAGGTTCGACGAGCAGTACTTC. The full variable domain, its missing parts supplied by reference TRBV7-3 and TRBJ2-7, is GAGVSQTPSNKVTEKGKYVELRCDPISGHTALYWYRQSLGQGPEFLIYFQGTGAADDSGLPNDRFFAVRPEGSVSTLKIQRTERGDSAVYLCASSLPGSRFDEQYFGPGTRLTVT.

The CDR3 protein is CASSLASALSYEQYF. The CDR3 DNA reads TGTGCCAGCAGCTTAGCTAGCGCCCTTTCCTACGAGCAGTACTTC. The rearrangement links TRBV13 to TRBJ2-7, with a weak D call TRBD2 (6 bases). Trimming took off 1 base at V and 1 base at J, with 11 bases between the two ends. CDR3 length equals 15 residues. Per the germline V gene, CDR1 is PRHDT and CDR2 is FYEKMQ (reference sequence).

The chain employs TRBV2 and TRBJ1-1; 8 bases agree with TRBD1. Germline loops: CDR1 SNHLY, CDR2 FYNNEI. With 6 bases clipped from V and 3 bases from J, the junction kept 6 bases outside the gene matches. The CDR3 length is 14 residues. Here the CDR3 reads CASRTGQGDTEAFF. Written as DNA, the CDR3 is TGTGCCAGCAGAACCGGACAGGGTGACACTGAAGCTTTCTTT. Full variable domain (rest looked up from reference TRBV2 and TRBJ1-1): EPEVTQTPSHQVTQMGQEVILRCVPISNHLYFYWYRQILGQKVEFLVSFYNNEISEKSEIFDDQFSVERPDGSNFTLKIRSTKLEDSAMYFCASRTGQGDTEAFFGQGTRLTVV.

The CDR3 DNA reads TGTGCCAGCAGCTCAGAGCGGGAGGGCCCCGACAATGAGCAGTTCTTC. Translation: CASSSEREGPDNEQFF. The genes are TRBV5-6 and TRBJ2-1; 10 bases fit TRBD2. Per germline, CDR1 SGHDT and CDR2 YYEEEE. Germline trimming cut 3 bases from V and 5 bases from J; bases unmatched to any gene: 8. The CDR3 totals 16 residues.

V and J are TRBV6-5 and TRBJ1-1; no reliable D call. The germline CDR1 and CDR2 sequences are MNHEY and SVGAGI. V dropped 4 bases and J dropped 6 bases, with 15 bases sitting between them. This CDR3 region has 14 residues. The CDR3, as DNA: TGTGCCAGCAGTTTGACAACTCATGCCGCTGAAGCTTTCTTT. This gives the protein CASSLTTHAAEAFF.

The rearrangement joins TRBV19 to TRBJ2-7, with unresolved D. With 0 bases removed from V and 2 bases from J, the gap between germline ends came to 8 bases. This CDR3 is built from 14 residues. CDR1 and CDR2 (germline): LNHDA, SQIVND (reference sequence). The CDR3 is CASSIDGETYEQYF. In DNA, the CDR3 is TGTGCCAGTAGTATAGATGGGGAAACCTACGAGCAGTACTTC.

This sequence joins TRBV5-5 and TRBJ2-7; 9 nucleotides line up with TRBD1. The CDR3 covers 15 residues. Germline CDR1 SGHKS, CDR2 YYEKEE (reference sequence). J was trimmed by 3 bases and V by 5 bases; bases with no gene match: 9. The CDR3 loop is CASRTGTGLLYEQYF. In DNA, the CDR3 is TGTGCCAGCAGAACAGGGACAGGGTTACTCTACGAGCAGTACTTC.

This chain uses TRBV9 with TRBJ2-7; 9 bases are a match to TRBD1. This CDR3 has 15 residues. Germline values: CDR1 SGDLS, CDR2 YYNGEE. Trimming removed 0 bases from V and 1 base from J; junction bases left unmatched: 2. CDR3 in amino acids: CASSVGQGDSYEQYF. The CDR3 coding sequence is TGTGCCAGCAGCGTAGGACAGGGGGATTCCTACGAGCAGTACTTC.

The chain joins TRBV19 to TRBJ2-7; D is ambiguous. Germline loops: CDR1 LNHDA, CDR2 SQIVND (reference sequence). The CDR3 runs to 13 residues. Trimming removed 3 bases at V and 2 bases at J, with 8 bases between. This chain's CDR3 is CASSMGNTYEQYF. The CDR3 DNA reads TGTGCCAGTAGTATGGGGAACACCTACGAGCAGTACTTC.

V and J are TRBV5-8 and TRBJ1-5; 8 bases are shared with TRBD1. Trimming took 2 bases from V and 6 from J; bases not matched to a gene: 7. This CDR3 region has 15 residues. Germline lookup yields CDR1 SGHTS and CDR2 YDEGEE. The CDR3 region is CASSLAGGAIQPQHF. CDR3 sequence (DNA): TGTGCCAGCAGCTTAGCAGGGGGCGCGATTCAGCCCCAGCATTTT. Using reference TRBV5-8 and TRBJ1-5 for the parts outside the CDR3, the full variable domain is EAGVTQSPTHLIKTRGQQATLRCSPISGHTSVYWYQQALGLGLQFLLWYDEGEERNRGNFPPRFSGRQFPNYSSELNVNALELEDSALYLCASSLAGGAIQPQHFGDGTRLSIL.